Presented here are 24 T cell receptor beta chains from one specimen sequenced in a study of CD8 T cells in Susac syndrome. An amount of RNA that ranged from roughly 0.45 to 1 ug was reverse transcribed with random hexamers. TCRdb used MiXCR to reprocess the immunoSEQ multiplex PCR reads, holding one entry per CDR3 protein. The profile shows around 100,000 distinct CDR3 sequences, 95% of them singletons. Material for sequencing was CD8+ T cells from PBMCs. Source of these receptors: a human donor with Susac syndrome.

The chain couples TRBV5-1 to TRBJ2-3; D remains unclear. Looked up from germline, CDR1 is SGHRS and CDR2 is YFSETQ. V lost 4 bases and J lost 2, with 5 bases in between. The CDR3 length is 12 residues. CDR3 protein: CASSLHTDTQYF. In DNA form, the CDR3 reads TGCGCCAGCAGCCTACACACAGATACGCAGTATTTT.

The V call is TRBV7-9, the J call TRBJ1-5; 7 nucleotides line up with TRBD1. Germline CDR1 reads SEHNR; CDR2 reads FQNEAQ (reference sequence). Unmatched junction bases numbered 4, after V lost 5 bases and J lost 0 bases. CDR3 length equals 15 residues. CDR3 sequence: CASSVGTVSNQPQHF. CDR3 nucleotides: TGTGCCAGCAGCGTCGGGACAGTTAGCAATCAGCCCCAGCATTTT.

The rearrangement joins TRBV5-6 to TRBJ2-7, with no clear D. This CDR3 contains 13 residues. Trimming shortened V by 2 bases and J by 1 base, and 7 bases separated the two germline ends. The V gene's germline CDR1 is SGHDT and CDR2 YYEEEE. CDR3: CASSFFGSYEQYF. The CDR3 DNA reads TGTGCCAGCAGCTTCTTCGGTTCCTACGAGCAGTACTTC. Variable domain in full (rest from reference TRBV5-6 and TRBJ2-7): DAGVTQSPTHLIKTRGQQVTLRCSPKSGHDTVSWYQQALGQGPQFIFQYYEEEERQRGNFPDRFSGHQFPNYSSELNVNALLLGDSALYLCASSFFGSYEQYFGPGTRLTVT.

This chain connects TRBV20-1 to TRBJ2-1; D gene unclear. From germline, CDR1 is DFQATT and CDR2 SNEGSKA (reference sequence). CDR3 length: 10 amino acids. The V end was cut by 3 bases, the J end by 12 bases, with 9 bases between. The CDR3 DNA follows: TGCAGTGCTAGCAAACTGCGGCAGTTCTTC. This encodes CSASKLRQFF.

This clonotype has a single count. This sequence joins TRBV29-1 and TRBJ1-1, with a possible D match to TRBD1 (6 bases). The CDR3 totals 12 residues. Trimming removed 6 bases at V and 5 bases at J, with 13 bases between. Germline V CDR1 and CDR2: SQVTM, ANQGSEA. CDR3 DNA: TGCAGCGTGCTAGAGGGGGGGACTGAAGCTTTCTTT. This encodes CSVLEGGTEAFF.

The chain is built from TRBV29-1 and TRBJ2-3, with 7 bases fitting TRBD2. This CDR3 comprises 14 residues. Germline CDR1 is SQVTM and CDR2 is ANQGSEA. V was pared by 4 bases and J by 0 bases, with 4 bases of the junction left unmatched. CDR3 loop: CSVVGTTSTDTQYF. As DNA, the CDR3 is TGCAGCGTTGTCGGGACTACTAGCACAGATACGCAGTATTTT.

V is TRBV7-9 and J is TRBJ1-4; D is unresolved. The CDR3 sequence is 13 residues long. Germline values: CDR1 SEHNR, CDR2 FQNEAQ (reference sequence). Trimming stripped 2 bases from V and 3 bases from J, with 4 bases between. CDR3 amino acids: CASSLSANEKLFF. The DNA for the CDR3 is TGTGCCAGCAGCTTAAGTGCTAATGAAAAACTGTTTTTT.

The chain has TRBV20-1 and TRBJ2-1; maybe TRBD2 (6 bases). Trimming cost V 6 bases and J 4 bases, with 19 bases left between them. There are 15 residues in the CDR3. CDR1 is DFQATT, CDR2 SNEGSKA, per germline (reference sequence). The chain's CDR3 is CSAPFMAGSYNEQFF. CDR3 sequence (DNA): TGCAGTGCCCCGTTCATGGCGGGATCATACAATGAGCAGTTCTTC.

This CDR3 reads CASRSQTDTQYF. The CDR3 coding sequence is TGTGCCAGCAGATCCCAGACAGATACGCAGTATTTT. The chain joins TRBV11-2 to TRBJ2-3; D is undetermined. There are 12 residues in the CDR3. V was cut by 6 bases and J by 3 bases, with 7 bases left in between. Germline V gives CDR1 SGHAT, CDR2 FQNNGV.

This chain connects TRBV9 to TRBJ2-3; tentatively, D is TRBD2 (5 bases). The CDR3 is made up of 13 amino acids. From germline, CDR1 is SGDLS and CDR2 YYNGEE. The ends were cut back, 0 bases at V and 6 bases at J, with 8 bases in the middle. The CDR3 sequence is CASSVGGEDTQYF. The CDR3 DNA reads as TGTGCCAGCAGCGTAGGTGGGGAGGATACGCAGTATTTT.

The chain uses TRBV15 and TRBJ2-5; 7 nucleotides line up with TRBD2. The CDR3 runs to 17 residues. V dropped 4 bases and J dropped 0; count of bases not matched to a gene: 11. Germline-derived CDR1 and CDR2 are LNHNV and YYDKDF (reference sequence). CDR3 residues: CATSMGDLAGDQETQYF. The CDR3 region has the DNA TGTGCCACCAGCATGGGGGATCTCGCGGGGGACCAAGAGACCCAGTACTTC.

This chain joins TRBV3-1 and TRBJ1-2; D ambiguous. This CDR3 region has 11 residues. CDR1 is LGHDT and CDR2 is YNNKEL in the germline V gene (reference sequence). The germline V and J ends were trimmed by 0 bases and 8 bases, with 4 bases remaining between them. The CDR3 reads CASSQDRGYTF. CDR3 coding DNA: TGTGCCAGCAGCCAAGATCGCGGCTACACCTTC.

Only a few counts were recorded for this clonotype. The chain joins TRBV24-1 to TRBJ2-7, with D tentatively TRBD1 (5 bases). The CDR3 runs 13 residues. The V gene's germline CDR1 is KGHDR and CDR2 SFDVKD. Deletions cut 3 bases from V and 8 bases from J, with 13 bases between. The CDR3, as DNA: TGTGCCACCAGTGATCCCGGACACCCTAAGCAGTACTTC. Its protein is CATSDPGHPKQYF.

The gene calls are TRBV29-1 and TRBJ2-2; 7 bases match TRBD2. The V segment lost 5 bases and the J segment 1 base; nucleotides outside the gene matches: 1. The CDR3 is 13 residues long. Germline-derived CDR1 and CDR2 are SQVTM and ANQGSEA. The CDR3 sequence: CSVSGENTGELFF. CDR3 in DNA: TGCAGCGTTAGCGGGGAGAACACCGGGGAGCTGTTTTTT.

The chain is built from TRBV6-1 and TRBJ2-5; D tentatively fits TRBD1 or TRBD2 (5 bases each). The CDR3 covers 17 residues. V dropped 6 bases and J dropped 5 bases, with 25 bases sitting between them. Germline lookup yields CDR1 MNHNS and CDR2 SASEGT. CDR3 loop: CASSRMGVQGAVETQYF. For the CDR3, the DNA is TGTGCCAGCAGCCGAATGGGGGTCCAGGGAGCCGTGGAGACCCAGTACTTC.

The chain employs TRBV5-1 and TRBJ2-5; the match to TRBD2 covers 7 bases. With 4 bases clipped from V and 0 bases from J, the junction kept 3 bases outside the gene matches. The V gene's germline CDR1 is SGHRS and CDR2 YFSETQ. This CDR3 region has 14 residues. DNA of the CDR3: TGCGCCAGCAGCGGTGGGACTAACCAAGAGACCCAGTACTTC. Protein: CASSGGTNQETQYF. The full variable domain, in which reference TRBV5-1 and TRBJ2-5 provide the parts outside the CDR3, is KAGVTQTPRYLIKTRGQQVTLSCSPISGHRSVSWYQQTPGQGLQFLFEYFSETQRNKGNFPGRFSGRQFSNSRSEMNVSTLELGDSALYLCASSGGTNQETQYFGPGTRLLVL.

CDR3 in amino acids: CSASGRRSSYEQYF. The CDR3, as DNA: TGCAGTGCTAGCGGACGTCGCAGCTCCTACGAGCAGTACTTC. V and J are TRBV20-1 and TRBJ2-7; D is unclear. Germline V gives CDR1 DFQATT, CDR2 SNEGSKA (reference sequence). The CDR3 contains 14 residues. Trimming removed 3 bases from V and 0 bases from J, with 12 bases in between.

This chain uses TRBV29-1 with TRBJ1-2; a weak D match, TRBD1 (6 bases). Trimming left V 4 bases short and J 3 bases short, with 9 bases between. Germline CDR1 is SQVTM and CDR2 is ANQGSEA. CDR3 length: 12 residues. CDR3 DNA sequence: TGCAGCGTTGGGGCAGGGGACTATGGCTACACCTTC. This translates into CSVGAGDYGYTF.

V and J are TRBV3-1 and TRBJ1-4; D remains unclear. CDR3 size: 16 residues. The V and J ends lost 1 base and 5 bases respectively, with 14 bases between them. The germline V gene has CDR1 LGHDT and CDR2 YNNKEL (reference sequence). The CDR3 spells CASSQASSWGNEKLFF. In DNA, the CDR3 is TGTGCCAGCAGCCAAGCATCGTCCTGGGGAAATGAAAAACTGTTTTTT.

The chain links TRBV29-1 to TRBJ1-2, with TRBD1 matching over 8 bases. V shed 1 base and J 3 bases; nucleotides not matched to a gene: 7. This CDR3 has 15 residues. Germline assignment: CDR1 SQVTM and CDR2 ANQGSEA. This CDR3 reads CSVEARDRIYYGYTF. CDR3 bases: TGCAGCGTTGAAGCCCGGGACAGGATTTACTATGGCTACACCTTC.

The CDR3 protein is CASSPGPGGALGPSIEQFF. The CDR3 bases are TGCGCCAGCAGCCCAGGCCCGGGAGGAGCGCTCGGGCCGTCAATCGAGCAGTTCTTC. The chain recombines TRBV5-1 with TRBJ2-1, with 7 bases lining up with TRBD2. The CDR3 runs to 19 residues. The V segment lost 4 bases and the J segment 10 bases; nucleotides outside the gene matches: 26. CDR1 is SGHRS, CDR2 YFSETQ, per germline.

The rearrangement joins TRBV18 to TRBJ2-4, with 8 bases aligning to TRBD1. Germline-derived CDR1 and CDR2 are KGHSH and LQKENI. V dropped 0 bases and J dropped 1; count of bases not matched to a gene: 14. The CDR3 contains 20 residues. CDR3 region: CASSPPPFGDRLFAKNIQYF. CDR3 DNA: TGTGCCAGCTCACCACCGCCGTTCGGGGACAGGTTATTTGCCAAAAACATTCAGTACTTC.

The chain couples TRBV6-5 to TRBJ1-2; no clear D. The ends were cut back, 0 bases at V and 3 bases at J, with 11 bases in the middle. The CDR3 has 15 amino acids. CDR1 and CDR2 (germline): MNHEY, SVGAGI. CDR3 in DNA: TGTGCCAGCAGTTACTCGTCTTGGTCGGACTATGGCTACACCTTC. Translated, it gives CASSYSSWSDYGYTF.

The sample holds one count of this clonotype. The V call is TRBV4-1, the J call TRBJ1-1, with a tentative D call TRBD1 (5 bases). Germline lookup yields CDR1 MGHRA and CDR2 YSYEKL. V lost 1 base to trimming and J lost 5 bases, with 14 bases between them. The CDR3 runs 15 residues. CDR3 bases: TGCGCCAGCAGCCAAGGGAGAGGGAGGGGTACTGAAGCTTTCTTT. This translates into CASSQGRGRGTEAFF.